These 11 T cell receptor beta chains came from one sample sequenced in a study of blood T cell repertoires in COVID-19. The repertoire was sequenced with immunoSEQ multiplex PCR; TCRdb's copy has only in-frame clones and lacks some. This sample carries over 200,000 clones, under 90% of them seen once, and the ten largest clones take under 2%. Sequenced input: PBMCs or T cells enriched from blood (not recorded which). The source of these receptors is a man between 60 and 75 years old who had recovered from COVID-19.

The CDR3 DNA follows: TGTGCCAGCAGCCAAGTGCTACAGATGAACACTGAAGCTTTCTTT. Amino acids: CASSQVLQMNTEAFF. J is TRBJ1-1 and V is TRBV4-2; D call uncertain. V gave up 1 base and J gave up 0 bases, with 9 bases separating them. The CDR3 is 15 amino acids. CDR1 is LGHNA, CDR2 YNFKEQ, per germline.

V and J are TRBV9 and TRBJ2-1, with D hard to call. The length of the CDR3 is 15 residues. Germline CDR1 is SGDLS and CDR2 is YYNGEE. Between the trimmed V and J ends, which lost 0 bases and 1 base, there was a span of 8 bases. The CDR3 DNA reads TGTGCCAGCAGCGTAGTGCCCCAGTCCTACAATGAGCAGTTCTTC. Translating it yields CASSVVPQSYNEQFF.

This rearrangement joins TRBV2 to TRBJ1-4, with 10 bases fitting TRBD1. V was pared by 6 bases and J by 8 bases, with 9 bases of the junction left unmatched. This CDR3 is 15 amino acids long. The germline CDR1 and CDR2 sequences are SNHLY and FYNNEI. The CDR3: CASSDAGTGEEKLFF. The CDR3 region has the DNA TGTGCCAGCAGCGATGCCGGGACAGGGGAGGAAAAACTGTTTTTT.

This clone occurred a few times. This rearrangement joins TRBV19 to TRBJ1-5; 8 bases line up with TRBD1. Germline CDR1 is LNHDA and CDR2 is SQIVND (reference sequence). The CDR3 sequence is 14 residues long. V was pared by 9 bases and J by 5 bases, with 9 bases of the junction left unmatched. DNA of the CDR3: TGTGCCAGCAGGAGGGCAGGGGGCTATCAGCCCCAGCATTTT. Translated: CASRRAGGYQPQHF.

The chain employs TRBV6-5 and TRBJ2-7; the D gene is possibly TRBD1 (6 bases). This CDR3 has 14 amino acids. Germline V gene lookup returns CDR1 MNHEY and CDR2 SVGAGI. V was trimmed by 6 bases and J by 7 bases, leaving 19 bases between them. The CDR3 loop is CASRPLGGLGEQYF. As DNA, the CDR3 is TGTGCCAGCAGACCCCTTGGGGGCCTCGGGGAGCAGTACTTC.

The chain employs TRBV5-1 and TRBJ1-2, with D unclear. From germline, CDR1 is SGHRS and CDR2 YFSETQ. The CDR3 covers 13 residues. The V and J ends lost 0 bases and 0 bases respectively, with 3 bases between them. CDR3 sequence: CASSLDTNYGYTF. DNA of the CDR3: TGCGCCAGCAGCTTGGACACTAACTATGGCTACACCTTC.

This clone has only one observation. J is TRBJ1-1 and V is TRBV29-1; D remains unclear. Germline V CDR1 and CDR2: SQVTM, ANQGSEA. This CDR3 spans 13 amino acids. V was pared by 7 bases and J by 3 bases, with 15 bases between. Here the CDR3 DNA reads TGCAGCGCGAGGACCTCGGAGGACACTGAAGCTTTCTTT. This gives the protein CSARTSEDTEAFF.

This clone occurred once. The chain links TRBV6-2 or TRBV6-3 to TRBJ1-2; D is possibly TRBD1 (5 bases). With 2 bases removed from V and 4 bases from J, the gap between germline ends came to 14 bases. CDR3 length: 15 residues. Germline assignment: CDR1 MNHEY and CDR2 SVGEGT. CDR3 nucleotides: TGTGCCAGCAGTTACACCGAGACAGACTCCTATGGCTACACCTTC. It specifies CASSYTETDSYGYTF.

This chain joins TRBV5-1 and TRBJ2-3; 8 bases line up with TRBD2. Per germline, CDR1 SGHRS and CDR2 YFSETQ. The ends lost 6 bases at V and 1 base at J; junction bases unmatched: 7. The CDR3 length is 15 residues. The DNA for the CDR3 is TGCGCCAGCAATCTCGGGGGGGCCCGCACAGATACGCAGTATTTT. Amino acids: CASNLGGARTDTQYF.

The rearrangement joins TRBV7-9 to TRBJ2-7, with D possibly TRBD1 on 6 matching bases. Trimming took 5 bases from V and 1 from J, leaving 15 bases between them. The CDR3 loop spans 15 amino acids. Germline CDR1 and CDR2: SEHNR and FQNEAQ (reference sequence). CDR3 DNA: TGTGCCAGCAGCCTACGGACAGCATATTCCTACGAGCAGTACTTC. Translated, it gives CASSLRTAYSYEQYF.

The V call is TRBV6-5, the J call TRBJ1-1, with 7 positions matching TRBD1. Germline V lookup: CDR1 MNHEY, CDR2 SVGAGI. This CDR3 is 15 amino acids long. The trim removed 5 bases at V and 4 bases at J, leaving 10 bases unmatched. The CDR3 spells CASSTDRDASTEAFF. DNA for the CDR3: TGTGCCAGCAGTACCGACAGGGACGCGAGCACTGAAGCTTTCTTT.